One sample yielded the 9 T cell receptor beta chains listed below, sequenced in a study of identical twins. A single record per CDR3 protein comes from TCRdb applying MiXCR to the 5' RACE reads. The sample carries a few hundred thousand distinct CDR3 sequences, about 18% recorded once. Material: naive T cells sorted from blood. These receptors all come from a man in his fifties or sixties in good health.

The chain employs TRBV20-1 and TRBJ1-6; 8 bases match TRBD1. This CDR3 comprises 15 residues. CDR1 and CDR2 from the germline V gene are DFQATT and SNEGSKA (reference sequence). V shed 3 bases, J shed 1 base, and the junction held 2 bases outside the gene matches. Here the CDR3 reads CSARTGESYNSPLHF. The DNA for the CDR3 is TGCAGTGCTAGGACAGGGGAGTCCTATAATTCACCCCTCCACTTT.

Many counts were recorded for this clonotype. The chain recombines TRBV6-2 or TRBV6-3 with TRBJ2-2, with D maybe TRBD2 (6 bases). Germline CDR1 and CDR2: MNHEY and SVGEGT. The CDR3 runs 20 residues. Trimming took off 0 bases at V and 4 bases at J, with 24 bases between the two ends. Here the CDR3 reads CASSYSPPGLGLGGTGELFF. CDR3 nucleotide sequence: TGTGCCAGCAGTTACTCCCCCCCCGGGCTTGGGCTGGGGGGCACCGGGGAGCTGTTTTTT.

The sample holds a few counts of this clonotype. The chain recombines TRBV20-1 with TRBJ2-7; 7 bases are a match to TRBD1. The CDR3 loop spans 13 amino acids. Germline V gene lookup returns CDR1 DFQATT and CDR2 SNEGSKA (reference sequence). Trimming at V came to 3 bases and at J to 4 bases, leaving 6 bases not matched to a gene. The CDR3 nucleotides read TGCAGTGCTAGTCAGACAGGGTGGTACGAGCAGTACTTC. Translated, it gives CSASQTGWYEQYF.

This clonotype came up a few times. The CDR3 loop is CASKGMPGNYEQYF. Here the CDR3 DNA reads TGTGCCAGCAAAGGGATGCCGGGCAACTACGAGCAGTACTTC. The V gene is TRBV6-1, the J gene TRBJ2-7; D not resolved. CDR3 length: 14 amino acids. Germline V lookup: CDR1 MNHNS, CDR2 SASEGT. Trimming pared 7 bases from V and 3 bases from J, leaving 16 bases between.

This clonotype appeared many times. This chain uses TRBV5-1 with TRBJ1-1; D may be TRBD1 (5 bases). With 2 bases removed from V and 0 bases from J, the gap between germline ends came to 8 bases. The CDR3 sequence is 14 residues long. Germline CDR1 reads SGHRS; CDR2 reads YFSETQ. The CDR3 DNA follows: TGCGCCAGCAGCTTAGGGACCATGAACACTGAAGCTTTCTTT. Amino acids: CASSLGTMNTEAFF.

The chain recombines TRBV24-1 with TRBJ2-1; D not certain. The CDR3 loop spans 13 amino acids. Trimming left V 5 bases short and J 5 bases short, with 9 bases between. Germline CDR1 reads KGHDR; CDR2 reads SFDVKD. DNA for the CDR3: TGTGCCACCAGTGCCCTTCGGAACAATGAGCAGTTCTTC. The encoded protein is CATSALRNNEQFF.

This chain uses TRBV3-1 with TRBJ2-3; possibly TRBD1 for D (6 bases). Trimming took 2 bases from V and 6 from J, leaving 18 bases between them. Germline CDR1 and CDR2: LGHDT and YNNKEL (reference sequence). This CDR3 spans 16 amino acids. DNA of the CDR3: TGTGCCAGCAGCCAACGGCCAGGGGCCCCTGGGGATACGCAGTATTTT. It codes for CASSQRPGAPGDTQYF.

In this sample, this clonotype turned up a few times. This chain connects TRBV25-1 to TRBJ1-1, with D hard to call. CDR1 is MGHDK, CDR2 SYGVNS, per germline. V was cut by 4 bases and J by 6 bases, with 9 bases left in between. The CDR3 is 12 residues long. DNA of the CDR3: TGTGCCAGCAGTGCAAGCCCCTCTGAAGCTTTCTTT. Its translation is CASSASPSEAFF.

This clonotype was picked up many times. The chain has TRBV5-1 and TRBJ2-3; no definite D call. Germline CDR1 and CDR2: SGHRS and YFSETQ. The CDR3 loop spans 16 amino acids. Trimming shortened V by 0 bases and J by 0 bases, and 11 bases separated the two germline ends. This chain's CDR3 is CASSLGTASSTDTQYF. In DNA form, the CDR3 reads TGCGCCAGCAGCTTGGGGACGGCCTCTAGCACAGATACGCAGTATTTT.